These 26 T cell receptor beta chains were sequenced from one sample in a study of cytomegalovirus exposure and HLA in healthy donors. The PCR made use of 60 Vbeta and 13 Jbeta primers. Method: immunoSEQ multiplex PCR; TCRdb's copy keeps in-frame clones and lacks some. The data hold around 100,000 clones, with roughly two thirds observed a single time. The sample consisted of PBMCs. All receptors derive from a woman aged 25 to 39 in good health and CMV-seronegative.

The V and J genes are TRBV28 and TRBJ1-2; D is uncertain. The CDR3 length is 17 residues. CDR1 and CDR2 (germline): MDHEN, SYDVKM. Trimming shortened V by 0 bases and J by 5 bases, and 19 bases separated the two germline ends. CDR3 protein: CASSLWVYRSLRYGYTF. The CDR3 DNA follows: TGTGCCAGCAGTTTATGGGTCTATAGATCGTTGCGTTATGGCTACACCTTC.

The table lists this clone with a few counts. The chain links TRBV5-1 to TRBJ2-1; TRBD2 matches 7 bases. Germline V gene sequence: CDR1 SGHRS, CDR2 YFSETQ. The CDR3 sequence is 16 residues long. V shed 4 bases and J 1 base; nucleotides not matched to a gene: 8. In nucleotides, the CDR3 is TGCGCCAGCAGCGCATCCGGGACTATATCCTACAATGAGCAGTTCTTC. Its translation is CASSASGTISYNEQFF. Combining the CDR3 with reference TRBV5-1 and TRBJ2-1 gives the whole variable domain KAGVTQTPRYLIKTRGQQVTLSCSPISGHRSVSWYQQTPGQGLQFLFEYFSETQRNKGNFPGRFSGRQFSNSRSEMNVSTLELGDSALYLCASSASGTISYNEQFFGPGTRLTVL.

This clone appeared a few times. The rearrangement uses TRBV2 and TRBJ1-2; 7 nucleotides agree with TRBD1. V dropped 6 bases and J dropped 2; count of bases not matched to a gene: 3. This CDR3 has 13 amino acids. Germline values: CDR1 SNHLY, CDR2 FYNNEI. CDR3 sequence (DNA): TGTGCCAGCAGCGAGACAGGGAACTATGGCTACACCTTC. Residues: CASSETGNYGYTF.

This clone has only a few counts. The chain carries TRBV29-1 and TRBJ2-5, with D unclear. This CDR3 has 12 residues. Germline loops: CDR1 SQVTM, CDR2 ANQGSEA. Deletions cut 4 bases from V and 0 bases from J, with 6 bases between. CDR3 nucleotide sequence: TGCAGCGTTGCCCAGAACCAAGAGACCCAGTACTTC. It translates to CSVAQNQETQYF.

This clone was recorded a few times. V gene TRBV28 combines with J gene TRBJ1-4, with D uncertain. Germline CDR1 is MDHEN and CDR2 is SYDVKM. The V gene lost 5 bases and the J gene lost 0 bases, with 16 bases spanning the gap. The CDR3 loop spans 17 amino acids. This chain's CDR3 is CASSPRVREATNEKLFF. The DNA for the CDR3 is TGTGCCAGCAGTCCCCGCGTGAGAGAAGCAACTAATGAAAAACTGTTTTTT. The entire variable domain, with the rest obtained from reference TRBV28 and TRBJ1-4, is as follows: DVKVTQSSRYLVKRTGEKVFLECVQDMDHENMFWYRQDPGLGLRLIYFSYDVKMKEKGDIPEGYSVSREKKERFSLILESASTNQTSMYLCASSPRVREATNEKLFFGSGTQLSVL.

The gene calls are TRBV10-3 and TRBJ2-7, with 7 bases fitting TRBD2. V lost 8 bases, J lost 5 bases, and 9 bases stayed unmatched. In germline, CDR1 is ENHRY, CDR2 SYGVKD. The CDR3 consists of 13 residues. The CDR3 DNA sequence: TGTGCCATCGGGGAGGGGTTCACCCACGAGCAGTACTTC. It translates to CAIGEGFTHEQYF.

The chain links TRBV6-6 to TRBJ2-7, with TRBD1 matching over 7 bases. This CDR3 comprises 16 residues. The junction had 14 bases not matched to a gene; V was cut back by 5 bases and J by 4 bases. Germline V gives CDR1 MNHNY, CDR2 SVGAGI (reference sequence). The CDR3 nucleotides are TGTGCCAGCAGTACCCTGGCCGGGACAGCCAGATACGAGCAGTACTTC. Translation gives CASSTLAGTARYEQYF.

This clone was found a few times. The V call is TRBV5-1, the J call TRBJ1-1, with D maybe TRBD1 (5 bases). There are 14 residues in the CDR3. The V gene lost 1 base and the J gene lost 6 bases, with 13 bases spanning the gap. CDR1 and CDR2 from the germline V gene are SGHRS and YFSETQ. CDR3 protein: CASSLMGGHPEAFF. CDR3 in DNA: TGCGCCAGCAGCTTGATGGGAGGACACCCTGAAGCTTTCTTT.

This clone was detected only once. V gene TRBV5-4 combines with J gene TRBJ1-2; tentative D call: TRBD1 (6 bases). Germline CDR1 SGHNT, CDR2 YYREEE (reference sequence). This CDR3 has 15 amino acids. Trimming removed 3 bases at V and 2 bases at J, with 14 bases between. In nucleotides, the CDR3 is TGTGCCAGCAGCTCCCAACACAGGGAAAACTATGGCTACACCTTC. Translated: CASSSQHRENYGYTF.

The chain uses TRBV7-6 and TRBJ1-5, with D maybe TRBD1 (6 bases). V was cut by 3 bases and J by 7 bases, with 13 bases left in between. CDR1 is SGHVS, CDR2 FNYEAQ, per germline. There are 14 residues in the CDR3. Here the CDR3 DNA reads TGTGCCAGCAGCTTGGGGGGGCGAGGGCAGCCCCAGCATTTT. Encoded protein: CASSLGGRGQPQHF.

The chain combines TRBV5-6 with TRBJ2-5, with D tentatively TRBD2 (5 bases). V gave up 0 bases and J gave up 4 bases, with 13 bases separating them. The CDR3 contains 15 residues. From germline, CDR1 is SGHDT and CDR2 YYEEEE. CDR3 DNA: TGTGCCAGCAGCTTGGGTTATCGGGGAGTAGAGACCCAGTACTTC. Protein product: CASSLGYRGVETQYF.

This rearrangement joins TRBV6-5 to TRBJ1-5; 8 bases fit TRBD1. The ends lost 6 bases at V and 5 bases at J; junction bases unmatched: 3. The CDR3 has 13 amino acids. CDR1 is MNHEY, CDR2 SVGAGI, per germline. CDR3 sequence (DNA): TGTGCCAGCAGCCAGGACAGGGATCAGCCCCAGCATTTT. It specifies CASSQDRDQPQHF.

This chain links TRBV6-6 with TRBJ2-7; 8 bases match TRBD2. Germline V lookup: CDR1 MNHNY, CDR2 SVGAGI (reference sequence). The CDR3 is 15 amino acids. V dropped 6 bases and J dropped 2; count of bases not matched to a gene: 9. In DNA, the CDR3 is TGTGCCAGCAGCCGCCCAGATAGCGGGGCCTACGAGCAGTACTTC. Its protein is CASSRPDSGAYEQYF.

This clone was picked up a small number of times. The chain couples TRBV7-9 to TRBJ1-2, with 8 bases fitting TRBD1. This CDR3 spans 14 amino acids. The ends lost 1 base at V and 8 bases at J; junction bases unmatched: 6. Germline loops: CDR1 SEHNR, CDR2 FQNEAQ (reference sequence). The chain's CDR3 is CASSLDRTGYGYTF. CDR3 DNA: TGTGCCAGCAGCTTAGATCGGACAGGGTACGGCTACACCTTC.

This clone was found a few times. The rearrangement uses TRBV28 and TRBJ1-5; 8 positions agree with TRBD1. The CDR3 spans 14 residues. From germline, CDR1 is MDHEN and CDR2 SYDVKM. The trim removed 4 bases at V and 6 bases at J, leaving 5 bases unmatched. The DNA for the CDR3 is TGTGCCAGCAGTTCCAGACAGGGGACTCAGCCCCAGCATTTT. It specifies CASSSRQGTQPQHF.

The chain couples TRBV6-4 to TRBJ2-1, with TRBD2 matching 13 bases. The germline CDR1 and CDR2 sequences are MRHNA and SNTAGT. This CDR3 is 14 amino acids long. V was pared by 4 bases and J by 6 bases, with 0 bases of the junction left unmatched. The CDR3 DNA reads TGTGCCAGCAGTGGGACTAGCGGGAGCAATGAGCAGTTCTTC. Translated: CASSGTSGSNEQFF.

This sequence joins TRBV29-1 and TRBJ2-3, with D possibly matching TRBD1 (6 bases). Germline V gives CDR1 SQVTM, CDR2 ANQGSEA. This CDR3 region has 13 residues. V dropped 5 bases and J dropped 5 bases, with 14 bases sitting between them. CDR3 DNA sequence: TGCAGCGTTCTGCTCAGGGGTGGAGATACGCAGTATTTT. Protein product: CSVLLRGGDTQYF.

The V call is TRBV15, the J call TRBJ2-7, with TRBD1 identical over 11 bases. The V gene end was trimmed by 4 bases and the J gene end by 4 bases; junction bases not matched to a gene: 3. The CDR3 covers 14 residues. CDR1 and CDR2 (germline): LNHNV, YYDKDF (reference sequence). The CDR3 spells CATSMDRGRYEQYF. The CDR3 region has the DNA TGTGCCACCAGCATGGACAGGGGGCGGTACGAGCAGTACTTC.

This clone was seen a handful of times. The rearrangement links TRBV18 to TRBJ1-5; D may be TRBD1 (6 bases). The CDR3 contains 13 residues. Germline V gene lookup returns CDR1 KGHSH and CDR2 LQKENI. V was trimmed by 3 bases and J by 4 bases, leaving 7 bases between them. In DNA, the CDR3 is TGTGCCAGCTCACCTCAGGGGAATCAGCCCCAGCATTTT. It encodes CASSPQGNQPQHF.

The J gene is TRBJ2-7, the V gene TRBV4-1; maybe TRBD2 (6 bases). The CDR3 extends over 13 amino acids. Germline values: CDR1 MGHRA, CDR2 YSYEKL. Between the trimmed V and J ends, which lost 1 base and 4 bases, there was a span of 8 bases. The CDR3 spells CASSQGLGYEQYF. CDR3 nucleotide sequence: TGCGCCAGCAGCCAAGGACTAGGATACGAGCAGTACTTC.

This clone showed up just a few times. The chain uses TRBV5-4 and TRBJ1-6, with 7 bases identical to TRBD1. V was clipped by 2 bases and J by 6 bases; unmatched bases: 5. This CDR3 region has 15 residues. The germline gives CDR1 SGHNT, CDR2 YYREEE (reference sequence). CDR3 in DNA: TGTGCCAGCAGCTTCGGACAGGATGGTAATTCACCCCTCCACTTT. Encoded protein: CASSFGQDGNSPLHF.

V gene TRBV11-2 combines with J gene TRBJ1-2; 7 bases are shared with TRBD1. Germline CDR1 SGHAT, CDR2 FQNNGV. With V trimmed by 7 bases and J by 3 bases, 8 bases remained unmatched. This CDR3 comprises 14 residues. DNA of the CDR3: TGTGCCAGCATCGGTCCGGGACAGCACTATGGCTACACCTTC. Amino acids: CASIGPGQHYGYTF.

The gene calls are TRBV11-1 and TRBJ2-6, with 8 bases identical to TRBD2. The CDR3 is 17 residues long. The V and J ends lost 8 bases and 1 base, in that order; junction bases with no gene match: 10. The germline V gene encodes CDR1 SGHAT and CDR2 FQDESV (reference sequence). DNA of the CDR3: TGTGCCAGCTCAACGGCGGGGGGCGATTCTGGGGCCAACGTCCTGACTTTC. The encoded protein is CASSTAGGDSGANVLTF.

The rearrangement links TRBV19 to TRBJ2-7; maybe TRBD1 (5 bases). CDR1 LNHDA and CDR2 SQIVND come from the germline V gene (reference sequence). This CDR3 region has 11 residues. Trimming removed 8 bases at V and 5 bases at J, with 10 bases between. For the CDR3, the DNA is TGTGCCAGTCAGGGTTGGGACGAGCAGTACTTC. It codes for CASQGWDEQYF.

The V call is TRBV18, the J call TRBJ1-1; 7 nucleotides match TRBD1. Unmatched junction bases numbered 4, after V lost 3 bases and J lost 0 bases. The CDR3 has 15 residues. Germline V gene lookup returns CDR1 KGHSH and CDR2 LQKENI. DNA of the CDR3: TGTGCCAGCTCACCCTTTGACAGGGTGAACACTGAAGCTTTCTTT. Its translation: CASSPFDRVNTEAFF.

The chain is built from TRBV7-9 and TRBJ1-1; D unresolved. The V gene's germline CDR1 is SEHNR and CDR2 FQNEAQ (reference sequence). Deletions cut 5 bases from V and 5 bases from J, with 18 bases between. The CDR3 consists of 15 residues. CDR3 sequence (DNA): TGTGCCAGCAGCGCGGGCAGCGGGGTATCGACTGAAGCTTTCTTT. Residues: CASSAGSGVSTEAFF.